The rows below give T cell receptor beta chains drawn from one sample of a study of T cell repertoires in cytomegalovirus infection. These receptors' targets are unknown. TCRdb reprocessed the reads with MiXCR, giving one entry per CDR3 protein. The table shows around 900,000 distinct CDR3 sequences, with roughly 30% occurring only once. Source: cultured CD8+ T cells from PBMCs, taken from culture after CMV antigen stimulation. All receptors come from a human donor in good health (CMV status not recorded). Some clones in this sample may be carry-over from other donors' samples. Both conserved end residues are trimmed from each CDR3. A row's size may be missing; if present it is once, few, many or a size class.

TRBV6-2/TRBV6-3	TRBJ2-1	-	ASSYLLAGGRDEQF
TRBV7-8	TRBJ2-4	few	ASSTRDTTKNIQY
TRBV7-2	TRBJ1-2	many	ASSLNPLYGYT
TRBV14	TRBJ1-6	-	ASSQGSEGAYNSPLH
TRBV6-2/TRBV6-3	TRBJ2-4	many	ASSYRNIQY
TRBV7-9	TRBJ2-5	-	ASSQGPTTRGETQY
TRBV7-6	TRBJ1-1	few	ASSAWTGGETEAF
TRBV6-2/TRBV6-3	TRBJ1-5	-	ASSLREGKVNQPQH
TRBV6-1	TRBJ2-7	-	ASSEWETGRSYEQY
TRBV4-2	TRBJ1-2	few	ASSQDSTVNYGYT
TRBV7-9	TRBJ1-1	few	ASSMTDTEAF
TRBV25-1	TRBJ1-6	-	ASGLTYNSPLH
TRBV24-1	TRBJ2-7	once	ATSDFHLTPAYEQY
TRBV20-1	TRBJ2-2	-	SASVNTGELF
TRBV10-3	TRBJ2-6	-	AIQDRVSSGANVLT
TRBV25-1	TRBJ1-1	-	ASAGTGNTEAF
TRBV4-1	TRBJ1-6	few	ASSQDPDRGDSPLH
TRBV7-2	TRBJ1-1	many	ASSLWTGLYTEAF
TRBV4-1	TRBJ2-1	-	ASSRASESSYNEQF
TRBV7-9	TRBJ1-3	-	ASSPSGAGNTIY
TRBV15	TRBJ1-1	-	ATSRPRAPKNTEAF
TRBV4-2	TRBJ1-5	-	ASSQDLGPQH
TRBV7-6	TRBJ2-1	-	ASTGEFEWF
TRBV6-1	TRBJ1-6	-	ASGPGGGGSPLH
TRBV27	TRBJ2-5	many	ASSSRDSGQETQY
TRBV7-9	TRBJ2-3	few	ASSFLSTTDTQY
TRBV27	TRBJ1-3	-	ASSLSPAHGNTIY
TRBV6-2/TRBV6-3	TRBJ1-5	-	ASSYGLADQPQH
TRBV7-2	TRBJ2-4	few	ASSFRPDRVDIQY